This TCR beta chain was captured in a study of OX40 agonist ivuxolimab in advanced cancers. CDR1 is SQVTM, CDR2 ANQGSEA, per germline. The CDR3 has 16 amino acids. The V gene lost 2 bases and the J gene lost 3 bases, with 17 bases spanning the gap. Only in-frame clones appear in the TCRdb table, and some are missing; sequencing was by immunoSEQ multiplex PCR. The sample includes around 100,000 clones, 90% to 95% of them seen just once. This chain links TRBV29-1 with TRBJ1-3, with D possibly TRBD1 on 5 matching bases. The TCR sequence derives from an adult with an advanced solid tumor such as melanoma, head and neck, liver or kidney cancer. This specimen consisted of CD4+ or CD8+ T cells sorted from blood, obtained in a trial of the OX40 agonist ivuxolimab. The CDR3 region has the DNA TGCAGCGTTGAAAGTGGAGCAGGGAGTTTTGGAAACACCATATATTTT. Translated, it gives CSVESGAGSFGNTIYF.